The clone carrying this T cell receptor beta chain appeared many times. The target antigen is unknown. Time point described: persistent/refractory GD, antithyroid drugs over 5 years with positive TRAb. Generation of the TCR library employed RNA extracted from PBMCs. The data stem from a study of regulatory T cells in long-lasting Graves disease. Investigators prepared the TCR beta libraries by applying iRepertoire HTBI primers and Arm-PCR of CDR3 regions. TCRdb redid the calling of the multiplex PCR reads with MiXCR, one entry per CDR3 protein. The table lists a few hundred thousand distinct CDR3 sequences, 22% of them singletons. Study-level results: New patients shared around 920 public clonotypes, fewer than the roughly 2,700 shared by persistent patients. Study was limited to peripheral blood, excluding thyroid tissue.

V lost 5 bases, J lost 3 bases, and 5 bases stayed unmatched. The CDR3 runs 15 residues. The rearrangement links TRBV12-3 or TRBV12-4 to TRBJ1-5, with TRBD1 matching over 9 bases. The sample was peripheral blood mononuclear cells (PBMCs), taken when the disease was refractory, from a patient treated with antithyroid drugs. The clonotype originates from a female donor with Graves disease. This CDR3 is CASSTGTGYNQPQHF. CDR3 in DNA: TGTGCCAGCAGTACCGGGACAGGGTACAATCAGCCCCAGCATTTT.